The T cell receptor beta chain under discussion was sequenced for a study of early T cells in non-severe SARS-CoV-2 infection (dated by TCRdb to about 2021). Notes on the research overall: Bulk RNA from unsorted whole blood was used for TCR sequencing, so alpha and beta chains could not be paired.

This clonotype came up a few times. It lacks a known antigen. One base away there is no much larger clone; base qualities are not given. Cut back by 1 base and 1 base, the V and J ends lie 11 bases apart. The CDR3 covers 15 residues, taking in both the cysteine and the phenylalanine. Only the CDR3 portion is preserved as DNA: 45 bases, with reading frame beginning at the first base. Per the germline V gene, SGHRS is the CDR1 and YFSETQ is the CDR2. The library was generated by 5' RACE. TCRdb lists the instrument as NextSeq 500. The TCR library protocol attached unique molecular identifiers to individual cDNA molecules to correct for sequencing error and PCR bias. TCR alpha and beta chains were both sequenced, and the abundances of alpha and beta sequences in each sample were closely correlated with each other. The paper's data handling went like this. Decombinator V4 was used to perform V gene, J gene and CDR3 annotation of TCR sequences. TCRs were defined as expanded if a significant change between any two time points was detected under a Poisson model with p below 0.0001. TCR abundances were normalised to the total number of TCRs sequenced per sample and expressed as counts per million. MAIT TCRs were defined by TRAV1-2 paired with TRAJ12, TRAJ20 or TRAJ33, and iNKT TCRs by TRAV10 paired with TRAJ18. VDJdb, accessed 1 November 2021, was searched for CMV, EBV and SARS-CoV-2 annotated TCRs, with TCRs annotated for multiple antigens excluded. In TCRdb, the public reads were trimmed at Q25 with fastp and aligned with MiXCR, with productive beta chains retained. One record per CDR3 amino acid sequence lists the most common genes and DNA. It is TCRdb's table, rather than the study itself, that gives the V and J calls and clone size. The sample table records approximately 34,000 distinct CDR3 sequences; about 5.2% of these occur just once. Jointly, the top ten make up about 6% of the sample.

Set within a cohort of healthcare workers in London, UK, this nested case-control study involved weekly PCR testing of nasopharyngeal swabs along with blood sampling. Healthcare workers were enrolled in the week of the UK lockdown, from 23 to 31 March 2020, and were followed every week for up to roughly 15 weeks. The investigation overall reported the following: VDJdb matching was skewed toward anti-spike CD8 responses and likely underestimated virus-specific expansions, missing private and CD4 specificities.

This receptor was identified in an adult who was a healthcare worker with PCR-confirmed SARS-CoV-2 infection or an uninfected control (not recorded which). The chain employs TRBV5-1 and TRBJ2-5; TRBD1 is a possible D gene, resting on 5 matching bases. Specimen: whole blood, collected at baseline. At the DNA level, the sequence is TGCGCCAGCAGCTTGAAGGACACACTCCAAGAGACCCAGTACTTC. Its protein reads: CASSLKDTLQETQYF.